This TCR beta chain was obtained from a study of T cells in tuberculosis. The overall study: CD1B tetramers identified T cells specific for mycobacterial lipid GMM. Broader study findings: Selection depended on which cryopreserved specimens were available.

Tuberculin skin test and IGRA determined adolescents' latent tuberculosis status at entry. Each donor contributed about 100,000 T cells on average, unsorted. Profiling relied on immunoSEQ multiplex PCR, and the TCRdb table lists in-frame clones only, not all of them. The sample shows about 31,000 clones, around 96% of them seen only once. As concerns this clone: As yet, its antigen is unknown. Compared with germline, one end of the junction differs, possibly owing to a read error. The sample holds other DNA sequences that translate to the same CDR3.

This CDR3 region has 15 residues. Germline lookup yields CDR1 MDHEN and CDR2 SYDVKM. The material sequenced was PBMCs. The source of this sequence is a donor aged 10-29 years with latent tuberculosis or without tuberculosis infection. The V call is TRBV28, the J call TRBJ2-7; 11 bases line up with TRBD1. CDR3 in amino acids: CASSSPGTGGYEQYF. CDR3 nucleotide sequence: TGTGCTAGCAGCTCCCCCGGGACAGGGGGCTACGAGCAGTACTTC.